Detailed here is one TCR beta chain. The data derive from a study of blood T cell repertoires in COVID-19. Study context: Acute and convalescent COVID-19 samples came from the United States, Italy and Spain. In each case, the material was cDNA or gDNA derived from T cells, B-cell-depleted T cells, or PBMCs.

CDR1 is LNHNV, CDR2 YYDKDF, per germline (reference sequence). The CDR3 sequence is 13 residues long. Trimming removed 2 bases from V and 7 bases from J; junction bases left unmatched: 2. Original processing notes: Reference gene primer amplification gave estimated nucleated cell counts. Method: immunoSEQ multiplex PCR; TCRdb's copy keeps in-frame clones and lacks some. The DNA was the basis for D and trimming; V, J and clone size are from that table. The sample yields about 94,000 clones, roughly 80% seen once. The material sequenced was peripheral blood. The rearrangement uses TRBV15 and TRBJ2-7, with 10 bases identical to TRBD1. The TCR sequence derives from a woman of 80 years or more with acute or convalescent COVID-19. The CDR3 loop reads CATSRRTGGEQYF. The CDR3 DNA reads as TGTGCCACCAGCAGACGGACAGGGGGTGAGCAGTACTTC.